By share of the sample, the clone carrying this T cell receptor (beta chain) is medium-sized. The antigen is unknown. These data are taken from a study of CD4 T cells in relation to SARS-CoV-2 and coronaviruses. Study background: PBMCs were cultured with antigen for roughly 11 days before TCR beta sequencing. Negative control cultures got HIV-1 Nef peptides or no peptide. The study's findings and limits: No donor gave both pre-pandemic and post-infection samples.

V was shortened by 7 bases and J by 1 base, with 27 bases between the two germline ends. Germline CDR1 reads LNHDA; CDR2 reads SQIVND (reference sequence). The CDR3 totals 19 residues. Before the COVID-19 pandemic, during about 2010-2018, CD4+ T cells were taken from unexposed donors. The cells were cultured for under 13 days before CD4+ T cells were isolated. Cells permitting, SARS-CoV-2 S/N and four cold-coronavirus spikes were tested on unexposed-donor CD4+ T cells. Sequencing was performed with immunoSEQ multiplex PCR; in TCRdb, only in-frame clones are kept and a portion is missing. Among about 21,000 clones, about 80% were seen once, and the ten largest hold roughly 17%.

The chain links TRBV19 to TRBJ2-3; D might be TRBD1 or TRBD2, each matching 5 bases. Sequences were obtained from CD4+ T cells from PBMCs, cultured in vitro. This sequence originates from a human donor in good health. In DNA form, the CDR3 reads TGTGCCAGTAATCGAGTTGGGGGTTTGGTTCGGGACCGCACAGATACGCAGTATTTT. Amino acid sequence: CASNRVGGLVRDRTDTQYF.